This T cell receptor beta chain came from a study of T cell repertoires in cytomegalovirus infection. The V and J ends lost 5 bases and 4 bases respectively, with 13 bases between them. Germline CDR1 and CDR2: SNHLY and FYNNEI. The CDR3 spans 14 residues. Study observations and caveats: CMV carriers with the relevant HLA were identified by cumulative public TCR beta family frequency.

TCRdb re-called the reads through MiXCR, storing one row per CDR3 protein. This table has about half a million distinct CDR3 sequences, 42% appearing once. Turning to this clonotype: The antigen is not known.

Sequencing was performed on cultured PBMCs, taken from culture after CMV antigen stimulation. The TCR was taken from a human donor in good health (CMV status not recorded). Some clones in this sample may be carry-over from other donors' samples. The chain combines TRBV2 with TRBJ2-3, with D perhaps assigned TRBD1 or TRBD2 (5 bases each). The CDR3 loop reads CASSWDQQADTQYF. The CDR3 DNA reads TGTGCCAGCAGTTGGGACCAACAGGCAGATACGCAGTATTTT. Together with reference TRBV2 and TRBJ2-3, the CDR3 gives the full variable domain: EPEVTQTPSHQVTQMGQEVILRCVPISNHLYFYWYRQILGQKVEFLVSFYNNEISEKSEIFDDQFSVERPDGSNFTLKIRSTKLEDSAMYFCASSWDQQADTQYFGPGTRLTVL.